These T cell receptor beta chains were read from a single sample in a study of blood T cells in healthy people across ages. TCRdb recomputed calls from the 5' RACE reads with MiXCR, one row per CDR3 protein. The table includes fewer than 1,200,000 distinct CDR3 sequences, roughly 24% detected once. These sequences were also reported in another study, on T cells of mothers and their children.

Sequences were obtained from blood. These receptors were taken from a girl between 2 and 10 years old in good health. The CDR3 runs from the conserved cysteine through the conserved F or W. Fields, in order: V gene, D gene, clone size, J gene, CDR3 protein, CDR3 DNA. D genes are given only for firm matches. The size field is filled for only some rows; it gives once, few, many or a size class.

>TRBV5-1|-|few|TRBJ1-4
CASSYSERREEKLFF
TGCGCCAGCAGCTATTCAGAACGCAGAGAGGAAAAACTGTTTTTT
>TRBV9|-|-|TRBJ2-1
CASSVGGPAAEQFF
TGTGCCAGCAGCGTAGGGGGCCCGGCCGCGGAGCAGTTCTTC
>TRBV20-1|TRBD2|few|TRBJ2-7
CSARGPAGHEQYF
TGCAGTGCTAGAGGTCCAGCGGGACACGAGCAGTACTTC
>TRBV3-1|-|few|TRBJ2-7
CASSHGQRSYEQYF
TGTGCCAGCAGCCATGGACAACGTTCCTACGAGCAGTACTTC
>TRBV20-1|TRBD1|-|TRBJ2-7
CSAGTGDASSYEQYF
TGCAGTGCTGGTACAGGGGACGCCAGCTCCTACGAGCAGTACTTC
>TRBV11-2|-|-|TRBJ2-7
CASSFLGAPKRYF
TGTGCCAGCAGCTTCCTCGGGGCCCCCAAGCGGTACTTC
>TRBV9|-|few|TRBJ2-5
CASSVASGRQETQYF
TGTGCCAGCAGCGTAGCGTCCGGGAGACAAGAGACCCAGTACTTC
>TRBV5-1|-|few|TRBJ2-5
CASSQHRETQYF
TGCGCCAGCAGCCAACACAGGGAGACCCAGTACTTC
>TRBV29-1|-|-|TRBJ2-5
CSVERPGAETQYF
TGCAGCGTTGAGCGGCCTGGCGCGGAGACCCAGTACTTC
>TRBV5-1|TRBD2|few|TRBJ2-5
CASSLVPGGEETQYF
TGCGCCAGCAGCTTGGTTCCGGGGGGGGAGGAGACCCAGTACTTC
>TRBV11-3|TRBD2|-|TRBJ2-5
CASSFSLWTSGGQETQYF
TGTGCCAGCAGCTTTTCTCTCTGGACTAGCGGGGGGCAAGAGACCCAGTACTTC
>TRBV7-9|-|-|TRBJ2-1
CASSLRQFDLYNEQFF
TGTGCCAGCAGCTTACGTCAGTTTGACCTCTACAATGAGCAGTTCTTC
>TRBV10-2|TRBD1|few|TRBJ2-7
CASSESLGTGPGEQYF
TGCGCCAGCAGTGAGTCGCTCGGGACAGGCCCTGGCGAGCAGTACTTC
>TRBV7-6|-|many|TRBJ1-6
CASSLVGNSPLHF
TGTGCCAGCAGCTTAGTAGGGAATTCACCCCTCCACTTT
>TRBV20-1|-|-|TRBJ2-4
CSARDGLSAKNIQYF
TGCAGTGCTAGAGATGGGTTATCAGCCAAAAACATTCAGTACTTC
>TRBV7-2|TRBD2|-|TRBJ2-4
CASSPHGLAGAENIQYF
TGTGCCAGCAGCCCACATGGACTAGCGGGGGCGGAAAACATTCAGTACTTC
>TRBV28|-|few|TRBJ2-7
CASIPQGLSSYEQYF
TGTGCCAGCATTCCCCAGGGGTTGAGCTCCTACGAGCAGTACTTC
>TRBV27|-|-|TRBJ1-6
CASSLSPRELENSPLHF
TGTGCCAGCAGTTTATCTCCCAGGGAACTGGAGAATTCACCCCTCCACTTT
>TRBV13|-|-|TRBJ2-5
CASRLRGIQETQYF
TGTGCCAGCAGACTAAGGGGTATTCAAGAGACCCAGTACTTC
>TRBV29-1|-|-|TRBJ1-2
CSVEPQWGGAGGYTF
TGCAGCGTTGAACCCCAATGGGGGGGGGCCGGTGGCTACACCTTC
>TRBV20-1|-|-|TRBJ2-7
CSARQTEGDTSYEQYF
TGCAGTGCTAGGCAAACCGAAGGGGATACCTCCTACGAGCAGTACTTC
>TRBV5-1|-|few|TRBJ1-4
CASSLGHGNEKLFF
TGCGCCAGCAGCTTGGGACATGGGAATGAAAAACTGTTTTTT
>TRBV25-1|-|-|TRBJ2-1
CASQTYGEQFF
TGTGCCAGCCAGACCTATGGGGAACAGTTCTTC
>TRBV7-2|-|-|TRBJ1-2
CASSLGSASGYTF
TGTGCCAGCAGCTTAGGTTCCGCTTCTGGCTACACCTTC
>TRBV12-3/TRBV12-4|TRBD2|-|TRBJ2-1
CASTLLAGVSEQFF
TGTGCCAGCACCTTACTAGCGGGAGTTAGTGAGCAGTTCTTC
>TRBV6-6|-|few|TRBJ2-5
CASSYLAGSETQYF
TGTGCCAGCAGTTACTTAGCAGGGAGTGAGACCCAGTACTTC
>TRBV12-3/TRBV12-4|-|-|TRBJ1-1
CANSFGTEAFF
TGTGCCAACAGTTTTGGCACTGAAGCTTTCTTT
>TRBV9|-|few|TRBJ2-5
CASSVEWETQYF
TGTGCCAGCAGCGTAGAGTGGGAGACCCAGTACTTC
>TRBV6-5|-|many|TRBJ2-4
CASSYSQSSKDIQYF
TGTGCCAGCAGTTACTCTCAGAGTTCTAAGGACATTCAGTACTTC
>TRBV28|TRBD1|few|TRBJ2-7
CASSGRGLSSYEQYF
TGTGCCAGCAGTGGCAGGGGGCTAAGCTCCTACGAGCAGTACTTC
>TRBV24-1|TRBD1|-|TRBJ1-2
CATSDPGQFGYTF
TGTGCCACCAGTGACCCGGGACAGTTTGGCTACACCTTC
>TRBV5-6|-|-|TRBJ2-1
CASSLFMAVGDNEQFF
TGTGCCAGCAGCTTGTTTATGGCTGTTGGGGACAATGAGCAGTTCTTC
>TRBV28|TRBD2|few|TRBJ2-1
CASSSGLAGDVHNEQFF
TGTGCCAGCAGCTCAGGACTAGCGGGAGACGTCCACAATGAGCAGTTCTTC
>TRBV3-1|-|many|TRBJ1-2
CASSQDGPYGYTF
TGTGCCAGCAGCCAAGATGGCCCGTACGGCTACACCTTC
>TRBV7-9|TRBD1|-|TRBJ2-1
CASSPTGANEQFF
TGTGCCAGCAGCCCGACAGGGGCCAATGAGCAGTTCTTC
>TRBV7-2|-|-|TRBJ2-3
CASSHIVSDTQYF
TGTGCTAGCAGCCATATCGTTTCAGATACGCAGTATTTT
>TRBV3-1|-|-|TRBJ2-5
CASSQDGLPGETQYF
TGTGCCAGCAGCCAAGACGGGCTCCCCGGGGAGACCCAGTACTTC
>TRBV7-8|-|once|TRBJ1-2
CASSLNEGIGYGYTF
TGTGCCAGCAGCTTGAATGAGGGAATAGGCTATGGCTACACCTTC
>TRBV6-5|-|-|TRBJ2-2
CAGSSGLKNTGELFF
TGTGCCGGCAGCTCGGGACTCAAGAACACCGGGGAGCTGTTTTTT
>TRBV28|-|-|TRBJ1-2
CASSLIRATALSILF
TGTGCCAGCAGTTTGATCAGGGCGACCGCCCTGAGCATACTCTTC
>TRBV4-3|TRBD2|-|TRBJ2-5
CASSQDLGTSGGTQETQYF
TGCGCCAGCAGCCAAGATCTGGGGACTAGCGGGGGAACACAAGAGACCCAGTACTTC
>TRBV20-1|TRBD1|once|TRBJ2-5
CSADETGGVLETQYF
TGCAGTGCGGACGAGACAGGGGGCGTCTTGGAGACCCAGTACTTC
>TRBV12-3/TRBV12-4|-|few|TRBJ2-7
CASSFGPSDEQYF
TGTGCCAGCAGTTTCGGCCCATCGGATGAGCAGTACTTC
>TRBV7-6|TRBD1|few|TRBJ2-7
CASSLMSGTGGSYEQYF
TGTGCCAGCAGCTTAATGTCCGGGACAGGGGGTTCCTACGAGCAGTACTTC
>TRBV12-3/TRBV12-4|-|-|TRBJ1-2
CASSLDQRFTF
TGTGCCAGCAGTTTGGATCAAAGATTCACCTTC
>TRBV7-2|-|-|TRBJ2-1
CASSLPGRTDYNEQFF
TGTGCCAGCAGCTTACCGGGACGGACCGATTACAATGAGCAGTTCTTC
>TRBV29-1|TRBD1|-|TRBJ2-1
CSGVRQGSYNEQFF
TGCAGCGGGGTGAGACAGGGGTCCTACAATGAGCAGTTCTTC
>TRBV5-1|-|few|TRBJ2-7
CASRVFPAEVCEQYF
TGCGCCAGCAGAGTGTTCCCAGCGGAGGTGTGCGAGCAGTACTTC
>TRBV4-2|-|many|TRBJ1-4
CASSQEGYEVGSPRLFF
TGTGCCAGCAGCCAAGAAGGCTATGAGGTTGGGTCGCCCCGGCTGTTTTTT
>TRBV6-4|TRBD2|few|TRBJ2-1
CASSPTSGSGEQFF
TGTGCCAGCAGTCCGACTAGCGGGAGTGGGGAGCAGTTCTTC
>TRBV12-3/TRBV12-4|TRBD2|-|TRBJ2-1
CASSINSGTPGNEQFF
TGTGCCAGCAGTATAAATAGCGGGACCCCCGGCAATGAGCAGTTCTTC
>TRBV11-2|TRBD2|few|TRBJ2-4
CASSLMGGGLAKNIQYF
TGTGCCAGCAGCTTAATGGGGGGAGGGCTAGCCAAAAACATTCAGTACTTC
>TRBV2|TRBD2|-|TRBJ2-1
CASSAGTYNEQFF
TGTGCCAGCTCAGCGGGGACCTACAATGAGCAGTTCTTC
>TRBV12-3/TRBV12-4|-|few|TRBJ2-7
CASSFSGGRSEQYF
TGTGCCAGCAGTTTTTCAGGGGGGAGATCCGAGCAGTACTTC
>TRBV6-5|-|-|TRBJ2-3
CASKISVTTDTQYF
TGTGCCTCGAAGATTAGCGTGACCACAGATACGCAGTATTTT